This section outlines one T cell receptor (beta chain) sequence together with its context. This entry comes from a study of blood T cell repertoires in COVID-19. The CDR3 spans 15 residues. Germline V gives CDR1 MNHEY, CDR2 SMNVEV (reference sequence). V was clipped by 2 bases and J by 10 bases, with 15 bases between them. Sequencing used immunoSEQ multiplex PCR; TCRdb keeps in-frame clones, though not all of them. The sample contains about 88,000 clones, roughly 88% of which appear only once. J is TRBJ1-6 and V is TRBV27; TRBD1 is a possible D gene (6 bases). The sequenced sample consisted of peripheral blood. The TCR sequence derives from a human donor in a cohort sampled during active COVID-19. CDR3 region: CASSLGRQGKSPLHF. CDR3 in DNA: TGTGCCAGCAGTTTAGGTCGGCAGGGGAAATCACCCCTCCACTTT.